Detailed here is one T cell receptor (beta chain). Its antigen is not known. The authors isolated the PBMC from buffy coats of healthy donors. The source of the RNA was duplicate vials containing around 150,000 sorted CD8+ T cells for each subset. The data were obtained in a study of human CD8 memory T cell subsets. Overall study results and limits: Estimates computed with Chao1 suggested greater diversity in stem-like memory T cells than in precursor exhausted T cells.

The CDR3 has 15 residues. Germline lookup yields CDR1 SEHNR and CDR2 FQNEAQ (reference sequence). Sequencing libraries of TCR beta were made by UMI-labeled 5' RACE. TCRdb reprocessed the 5' RACE reads and stores each CDR3 protein as one record, lacking DNA. This sample's clone table lists a few thousand distinct CDR3 sequences. V gene TRBV7-9 combines with J gene TRBJ2-1; TCRdb returns TRBD1, unconfirmable since there is no DNA. What was sequenced was CD8+ effector memory T cells (TEM) sorted from PBMCs. Subset of the sample: effector memory CD8 T cells, CCR7- CD45RO+ CD95+. This clonotype originated in a human donor in good health. The CDR3 here is CASSTTAGQYNEQFF.